This T cell receptor (beta chain) was captured in a study of OX40 agonist ivuxolimab in advanced cancers. For the study at large: Eligibility admitted prior anti-PD-1, anti-PD-L1 or anti-CTLA-4 therapy; roughly 40% had some.

Method: immunoSEQ multiplex PCR; TCRdb's copy keeps in-frame clones and lacks some. The data show tens of thousands of clones, with about 89% seen just once and roughly a sixth held by the top ten. The TCR originated in an adult with an advanced solid tumor such as melanoma, head and neck, liver or kidney cancer. This specimen was CD4+ or CD8+ T cells sorted from blood, taken in a trial of the OX40 agonist ivuxolimab.

The CDR3 DNA is TGTGCCAGTAGTATAGATCTCCCCTACAATGAGCAGTTCTTC. Amino acid sequence: CASSIDLPYNEQFF. J is TRBJ2-1 and V is TRBV19; no clear D. The CDR3 totals 14 residues. Trimming pared 0 bases from V and 2 bases from J, leaving 5 bases between. Per germline, CDR1 LNHDA and CDR2 SQIVND (reference sequence).